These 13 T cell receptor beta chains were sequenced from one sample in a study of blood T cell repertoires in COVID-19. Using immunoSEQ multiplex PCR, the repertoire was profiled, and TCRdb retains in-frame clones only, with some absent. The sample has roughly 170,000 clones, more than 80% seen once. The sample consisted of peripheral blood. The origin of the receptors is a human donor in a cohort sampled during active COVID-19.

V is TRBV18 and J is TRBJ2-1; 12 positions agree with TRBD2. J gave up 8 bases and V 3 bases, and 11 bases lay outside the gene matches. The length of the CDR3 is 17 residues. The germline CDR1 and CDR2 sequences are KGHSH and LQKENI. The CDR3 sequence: CASSPGLAGGQFDEQFF. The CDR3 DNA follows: TGTGCCAGCTCACCTGGGCTAGCGGGGGGGCAGTTCGATGAGCAGTTCTTC.

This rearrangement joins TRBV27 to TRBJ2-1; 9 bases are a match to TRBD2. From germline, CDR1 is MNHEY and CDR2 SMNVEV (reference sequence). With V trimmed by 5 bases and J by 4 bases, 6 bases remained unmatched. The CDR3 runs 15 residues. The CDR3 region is CASSHSGGTYNEQFF. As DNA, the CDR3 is TGTGCCAGCAGTCACAGCGGGGGGACATACAATGAGCAGTTCTTC.

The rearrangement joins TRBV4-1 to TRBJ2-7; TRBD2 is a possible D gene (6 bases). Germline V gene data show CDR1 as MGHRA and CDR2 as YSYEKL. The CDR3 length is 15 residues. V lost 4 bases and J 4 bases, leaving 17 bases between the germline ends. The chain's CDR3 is CASSPPGLRDYEQYF. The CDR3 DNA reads TGCGCCAGCAGCCCACCGGGACTCAGGGATTACGAGCAGTACTTC.

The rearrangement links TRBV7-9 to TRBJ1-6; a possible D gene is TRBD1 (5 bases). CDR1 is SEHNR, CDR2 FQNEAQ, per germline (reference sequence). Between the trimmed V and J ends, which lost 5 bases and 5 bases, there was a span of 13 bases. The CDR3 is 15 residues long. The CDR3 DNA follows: TGTGCCAGCAGCAAATACCAGGGTAATAATTCACCCCTCCACTTT. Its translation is CASSKYQGNNSPLHF.

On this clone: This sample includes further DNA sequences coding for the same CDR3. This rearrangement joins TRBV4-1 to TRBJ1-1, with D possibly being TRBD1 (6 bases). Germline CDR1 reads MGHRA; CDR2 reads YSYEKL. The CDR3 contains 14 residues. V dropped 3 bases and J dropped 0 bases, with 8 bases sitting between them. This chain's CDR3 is CASSQGHLNTEAFF. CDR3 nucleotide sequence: TGCGCCAGCAGCCAGGGACATCTGAACACTGAAGCTTTCTTT.

The CDR3 DNA reads as TGTGCCAGCAGCCCTTCGACTGGCACAGATACGCAGTATTTT. It encodes CASSPSTGTDTQYF. This sequence joins TRBV7-9 and TRBJ2-3; D is ambiguous. The CDR3 is 14 residues long. Between the trimmed V and J ends, which lost 5 bases and 1 base, there was a span of 10 bases. Germline V gene data show CDR1 as SEHNR and CDR2 as FQNEAQ (reference sequence).

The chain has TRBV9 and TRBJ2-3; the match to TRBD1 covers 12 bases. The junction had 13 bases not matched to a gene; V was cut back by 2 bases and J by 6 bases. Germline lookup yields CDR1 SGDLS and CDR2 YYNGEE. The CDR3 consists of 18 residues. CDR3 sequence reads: CASSVLPGTGGLRDTQYF. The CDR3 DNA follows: TGTGCCAGCAGCGTCCTACCCGGGACAGGGGGCTTGCGGGATACGCAGTATTTT.

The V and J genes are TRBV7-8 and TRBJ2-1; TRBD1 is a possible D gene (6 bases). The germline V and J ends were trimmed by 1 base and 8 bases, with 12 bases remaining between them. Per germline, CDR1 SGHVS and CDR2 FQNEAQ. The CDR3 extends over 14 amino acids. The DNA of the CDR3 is TGTGCCAGCAGCTTAGGATGGAAGGGGGATGAGCAGTTCTTC. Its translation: CASSLGWKGDEQFF. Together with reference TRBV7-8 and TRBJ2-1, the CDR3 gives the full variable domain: GAGVSQSPRYKVAKRGQDVALRCDPISGHVSLFWYQQALGQGPEFLTYFQNEAQLDKSGLPSDRFFAERPEGSVSTLKIQRTQQEDSAVYLCASSLGWKGDEQFFGPGTRLTVL.

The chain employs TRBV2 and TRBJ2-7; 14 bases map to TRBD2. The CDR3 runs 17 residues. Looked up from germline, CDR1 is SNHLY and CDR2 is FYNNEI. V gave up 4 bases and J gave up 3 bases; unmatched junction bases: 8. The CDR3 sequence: CASSGLPGLAGDYEQYF. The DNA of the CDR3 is TGTGCCAGCAGTGGGCTTCCGGGACTAGCGGGGGACTACGAGCAGTACTTC.

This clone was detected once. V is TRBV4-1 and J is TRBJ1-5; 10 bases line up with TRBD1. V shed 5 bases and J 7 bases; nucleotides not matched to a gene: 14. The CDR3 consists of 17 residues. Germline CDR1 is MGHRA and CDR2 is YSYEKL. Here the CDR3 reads CASSDGIWTGGRQPQHF. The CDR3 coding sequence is TGCGCCAGCAGCGACGGAATTTGGACAGGGGGGCGGCAGCCCCAGCATTTT.

Here the CDR3 DNA reads TGTGCCAGCAGTCAGGGGTCCGAGCAGTACTTC. Translation gives CASSQGSEQYF. The chain is built from TRBV6-5 and TRBJ2-7, with D perhaps matching TRBD1 (6 bases). CDR3 length: 11 residues. The V end was cut by 5 bases, the J end by 6 bases, with 8 bases between. Germline-derived CDR1 and CDR2 are MNHEY and SVGAGI.

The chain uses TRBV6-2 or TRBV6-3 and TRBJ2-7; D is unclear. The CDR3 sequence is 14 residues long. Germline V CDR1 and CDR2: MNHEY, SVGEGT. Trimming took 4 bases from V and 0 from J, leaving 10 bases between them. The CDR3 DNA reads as TGTGCCAGCAGTTTGCCCAGGCACTCCTACGAGCAGTACTTC. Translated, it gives CASSLPRHSYEQYF.

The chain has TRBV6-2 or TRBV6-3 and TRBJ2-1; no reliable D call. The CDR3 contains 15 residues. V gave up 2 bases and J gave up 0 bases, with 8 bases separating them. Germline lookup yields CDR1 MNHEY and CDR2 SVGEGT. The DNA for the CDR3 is TGTGCCAGCAGTTACAGAAGTAGCTCCTACAATGAGCAGTTCTTC. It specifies CASSYRSSSYNEQFF.